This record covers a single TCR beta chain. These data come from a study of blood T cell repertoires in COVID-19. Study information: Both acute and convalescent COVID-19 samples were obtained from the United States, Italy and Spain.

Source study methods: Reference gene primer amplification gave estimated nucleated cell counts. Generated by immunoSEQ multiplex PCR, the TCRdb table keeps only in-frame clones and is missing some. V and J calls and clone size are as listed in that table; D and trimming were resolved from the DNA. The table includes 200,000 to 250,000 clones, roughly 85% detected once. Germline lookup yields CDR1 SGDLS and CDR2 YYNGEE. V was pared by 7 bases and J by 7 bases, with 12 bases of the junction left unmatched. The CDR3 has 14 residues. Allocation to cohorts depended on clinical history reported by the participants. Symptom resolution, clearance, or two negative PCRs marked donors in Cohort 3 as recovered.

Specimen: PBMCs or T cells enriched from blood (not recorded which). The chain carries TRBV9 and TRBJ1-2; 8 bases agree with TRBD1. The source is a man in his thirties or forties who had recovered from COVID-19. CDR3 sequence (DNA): TGTGCCAGCCGGCTACGGACAGGGACGGGTGGCTACACCTTC. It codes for CASRLRTGTGGYTF.